This entry lists 16 T cell receptor beta chains sequenced from one sample in a study of blood T cell repertoires in COVID-19. Clones were sequenced by immunoSEQ multiplex PCR, and TCRdb holds only the in-frame ones, with some missing. The data show about 66,000 clones, with approximately 86% seen just once and about 7% held by the top ten. The sequenced sample was peripheral blood. These receptors were obtained from a man aged 55 to 70 with acute or convalescent COVID-19.

The chain is built from TRBV10-3 and TRBJ2-7; 7 bases match TRBD1. CDR1 is ENHRY and CDR2 is SYGVKD in the germline V gene. This CDR3 contains 14 residues. Trimming cost V 6 bases and J 3 bases; bases outside gene matches: 8. CDR3 in DNA: TGTGCCATCAGATCCGGGACAGCTGGCTACGAGCAGTACTTC. This encodes CAIRSGTAGYEQYF.

This chain's CDR3 is CASSSGQGTLETQYF. The DNA for the CDR3 is TGTGCCAGCAGCTCCGGACAGGGGACATTGGAGACCCAGTACTTC. This chain uses TRBV5-4 with TRBJ2-5, with TRBD1 matching 9 bases. The CDR3 totals 15 residues. Germline CDR1 and CDR2: SGHNT and YYREEE (reference sequence). Losses at the gene ends were 3 bases for V and 5 bases for J; bases not matched to a gene: 8.

This chain joins TRBV6-5 and TRBJ1-3; TRBD1 matches at 7 bases. The length of the CDR3 is 15 residues. J lost 0 bases, V lost 4 bases, and 3 bases had no gene match. Germline lookup yields CDR1 MNHEY and CDR2 SVGAGI. The DNA of the CDR3 is TGTGCCAGCAGTTCCGCAGGGGGCTCTGGAAACACCATATATTTT. This gives the protein CASSSAGGSGNTIYF.

The rearrangement links TRBV2 to TRBJ2-6; possible D gene TRBD2, 6 bases. V lost 3 bases, J lost 2 bases, and 8 bases lay in between. The CDR3 spans 15 residues. In germline, CDR1 is SNHLY, CDR2 FYNNEI. Here the CDR3 DNA reads TGTGCCAGCAGTGAGGCGGGGACTGGGGCCAACGTCCTGACTTTC. Amino acids: CASSEAGTGANVLTF.

J is TRBJ2-3 and V is TRBV10-1; D call uncertain. Between the trimmed V and J ends, which lost 4 bases and 4 bases, there was a span of 9 bases. The germline CDR1 and CDR2 sequences are WNHNN and SYGVQD (reference sequence). CDR3 size: 13 residues. The CDR3 loop reads CASSGPSADTQYF. CDR3 in DNA: TGCGCCAGCAGTGGACCTAGTGCAGATACGCAGTATTTT.

The rearrangement joins TRBV27 to TRBJ2-3; weak D call: TRBD2 (7 bases). V was pared by 2 bases and J by 1 base, with 10 bases between. Germline V gene sequence: CDR1 MNHEY, CDR2 SMNVEV (reference sequence). CDR3 length: 15 amino acids. The CDR3 loop is CASSLRGAGTDTQYF. CDR3 sequence (DNA): TGTGCCAGCAGTTTACGGGGGGCCGGCACAGATACGCAGTATTTT.

This clone was counted once. V gene TRBV7-9 combines with J gene TRBJ1-2; TRBD1 matches at 9 bases. Germline V gives CDR1 SEHNR, CDR2 FQNEAQ (reference sequence). The CDR3 runs 16 residues. After removal of 5 bases from V and 4 bases from J, the junction contained 11 bases not matched to a gene. CDR3 coding DNA: TGTGCCAGCAGCAGATTCGGACAGGGGAGCGCCTATGGCTACACCTTC. It specifies CASSRFGQGSAYGYTF.

V and J are TRBV14 and TRBJ2-1; 11 nucleotides match TRBD2. With V trimmed by 4 bases and J by 4 bases, 3 bases remained unmatched. The CDR3 runs to 15 residues. Germline loops: CDR1 SGHDN, CDR2 FVKESK. The DNA for the CDR3 is TGTGCCAGCAGCCTTTGGACTAGCGGGTACAATGAGCAGTTCTTC. The encoded protein is CASSLWTSGYNEQFF. The whole variable domain, remainder taken from reference TRBV14 and TRBJ2-1, is EAGVTQFPSHSVIEKGQTVTLRCDPISGHDNLYWYRRVMGKEIKFLLHFVKESKQDESGMPNNRFLAERTGGTYSTLKVQPAELEDSGVYFCASSLWTSGYNEQFFGPGTRLTVL.

V and J are TRBV5-4 and TRBJ1-1; D may be TRBD1 (6 bases). V was trimmed by 0 bases and J by 0 bases, leaving 9 bases between them. The germline gives CDR1 SGHNT, CDR2 YYREEE (reference sequence). The CDR3 spans 15 residues. CDR3 residues: CASSLVAGVNTEAFF. CDR3 DNA: TGTGCCAGCAGCTTGGTTGCAGGGGTGAACACTGAAGCTTTCTTT.

By frequency in the sample, this clone is medium-sized. This sequence joins TRBV23-1 and TRBJ1-5; possibly TRBD1 for D (6 bases). TRBV23-1 is placed among ORFs of uncertain function. Trimming left V 0 bases short and J 9 bases short, with 18 bases between. This CDR3 region has 16 residues. CDR3 residues: CASSQSAGDPTGPQHF. CDR3 DNA: TGCGCCAGCAGTCAATCGGCAGGGGATCCCACGGGGCCCCAGCATTTT.

CDR3 nucleotides: TGTGCCAGCAGCTTAGTTGGGAGGAGGGGAGCGTCAGATACGCAGTATTTT. The encoded protein is CASSLVGRRGASDTQYF. The chain joins TRBV7-8 to TRBJ2-3, with a weak D call TRBD2 (6 bases). CDR3 length: 17 amino acids. Germline CDR1 is SGHVS and CDR2 is FQNEAQ. V lost 1 base and J lost 4, with 18 bases in between.

The chain recombines TRBV19 with TRBJ2-5; TRBD2 matches at 12 bases. The germline V gene encodes CDR1 LNHDA and CDR2 SQIVND (reference sequence). V gave up 2 bases and J gave up 5 bases; unmatched junction bases: 3. CDR3 length equals 15 residues. CDR3 residues: CASSILAGGPETQYF. The CDR3 bases are TGTGCCAGTAGTATACTAGCGGGGGGGCCTGAGACCCAGTACTTC.

This chain uses TRBV3-1 (or the pseudogene TRBV3-2) with TRBJ2-5; 10 bases agree with TRBD2. This CDR3 is 15 amino acids long. Trimming took 4 bases from V and 7 from J; bases not matched to a gene: 9. Germline CDR1 and CDR2: LGHDT and YNNKEL (reference sequence). For the CDR3, the DNA is TGTGCCAGCAGCCCGCCCTTGAGCGGGGGGGCGACCCAGTACTTC. Encoded protein: CASSPPLSGGATQYF.

V gene TRBV11-3 combines with J gene TRBJ1-6, with a tentative D call TRBD1 (6 bases). V lost 3 bases to trimming and J lost 5 bases, with 17 bases between them. The CDR3 is made up of 17 amino acids. Germline-derived CDR1 and CDR2 are SGHNT and YENEEA. The CDR3 reads CASSFVGIQGNNSPLHF. Written as DNA, the CDR3 is TGTGCCAGCAGCTTCGTCGGGATACAGGGAAATAATTCACCCCTCCACTTT.

The V call is TRBV30, the J call TRBJ2-3; possible D gene TRBD2, 5 bases. The length of the CDR3 is 15 residues. The V and J ends lost 0 bases and 5 bases respectively, with 15 bases between them. The germline gives CDR1 GTSNPN, CDR2 SVGIG (reference sequence). CDR3 DNA sequence: TGTGCCTGGAGTGTAACCCTAGCTCGGGGAGATACGCAGTATTTT. It is translated as CAWSVTLARGDTQYF.

V and J are TRBV10-1 and TRBJ1-5; D is unclear. Between the trimmed V and J ends, which lost 4 bases and 4 bases, there was a span of 8 bases. The CDR3 loop spans 13 amino acids. Germline values: CDR1 WNHNN, CDR2 SYGVQD (reference sequence). Here the CDR3 reads CASSGQLNQPQHF. As DNA, the CDR3 is TGCGCCAGCAGTGGTCAGTTAAATCAGCCCCAGCATTTT.